The 2 T cell receptor beta chains below come from one sample, sequenced in a study of CD4 T cells in relation to SARS-CoV-2 and coronaviruses. Unexposed donor CD4+ T cells date from about 2011-2018, before the COVID-19 pandemic. CD4+ T cells were isolated from the cells after 10 days of culture. The repertoire was sequenced with immunoSEQ multiplex PCR; TCRdb's copy has only in-frame clones and lacks some. Here the sample spans 24,000 or so clones, roughly 82% being singletons. What these receptors recognize is not known. The specimen was CD4+ T cells from PBMCs, cultured in vitro. Receptors originate from a human donor in good health.

The chain uses TRBV5-3 and TRBJ1-4, with 7 nucleotides matching TRBD1. TRBV5-3 counts as an open reading frame of uncertain function. The V gene end was trimmed by 9 bases and the J gene end by 4 bases; junction bases not matched to a gene: 3. The CDR3 contains 12 residues. The CDR3 nucleotides read TGTGCCATACACAGGGGTAATGAAAAACTGTTTTTT. Translation: CAIHRGNEKLFF.

The chain combines TRBV7-2 with TRBJ2-6; D call uncertain. This CDR3 comprises 15 residues. V dropped 1 base and J dropped 1 base, with 5 bases sitting between them. The germline V gene encodes CDR1 SGHTA and CDR2 FQGNSA. CDR3 region: CASSLGGSGANVLTF. CDR3 nucleotides: TGTGCCAGCAGCTTAGGGGGTTCTGGGGCCAACGTCCTGACTTTC.